This TCR beta chain is from a study of T cells after yellow fever vaccination (dated by TCRdb to the late 2010s). Context from the whole study: The SMART-Seq v4 Ultra Low Input RNA kit was used to prepare libraries from fractions with low cell numbers. Bulk TCR alpha and beta repertoires were sequenced longitudinally to track T-cell clones before and after primary and booster YFV17D yellow fever vaccination. Two healthy male donors, one aged 18 to 30 and one aged 30 to 39 years, were included in the cohort. Blood was collected at multiple timepoints before and after primary and secondary immunization, and bulk PBMC replicates and cell subsets were isolated.

There are 15 amino acids in the CDR3, from cysteine to phenylalanine inclusive. Kept here is only the CDR3 DNA, which spans 45 bases and is read in frame from base 1. For CDR1 and CDR2, the germline V gene lists KGHSH and LQKENI. Deletion took 6 bases off V and 0 bases off J, with a span of 13 bases between the germline ends. The treatment or condition tag for this specimen amounts to: live attenuated yellow fever vaccine strain. PBMCs were isolated from peripheral blood using a standard Ficoll-Paque protocol. CD4 and CD8 T-cell fractions were isolated with Dynabeads CD4 and CD8 positive selection kits. RNA was extracted with TriZol from bulk PBMCs, CD4 and CD8 fractions, and dextramer-positive and dextramer-negative fractions. This clonotype has more than one count but fewer than ten. The antigen it binds to is not known. The record has no base qualities; no much larger clone is one base away. Study-wide findings and limitations: Because abundant contaminating clonotypes from the bulk population could be contained in FACS-sorted repertoires, computational filtering was required. The secondary T-cell response was weaker than the primary response but faster, peaking on day 5 instead of day 15. Only a couple of donors were included in the study, so the extent to which the findings can be generalized is limited. A small share of clonotypes was detected in both CD4 and CD8 compartments, with the overlap likely arising from convergent recombination. After the booster, most of the clones that had expanded following primary vaccination were detected again (just under 97% of CD4 and roughly nine tenths of CD8), which suggests that memory was broadly maintained.

TCR cDNA was synthesized by 5'RACE template switching, through which a universal primer site and unique molecular identifiers were introduced. Priming of cDNA synthesis was performed from both the TCR alpha and TCR beta constant segments. Libraries were amplified in two PCR steps, with sample barcodes and sequencing adapters added in the second step. Libraries were sequenced on Illumina HiSeq 2500 (2x100 bp) or NovaSeq (2x150 bp). The published analysis was carried out like this. MIGEC handled demultiplexing of reads and collapsing into UMI consensus sequences, while MiXCR performed V(D)J alignment. Clonotypes responding to the vaccine were identified with edgeR on replicate PBMC samples, with the criteria of FDR below 0.01 and a log2 fold change above 5 up to day 15. Each bulk clonotype received a CD4 or CD8 identity based on whether the sequenced CD4 or CD8 repertoire contained that clonotype at higher abundance. TCRdb itself trimmed the public reads at Q25 with fastp, ran MiXCR and retained productive beta chains. Duplicate CDR3 protein sequences are folded into a single record with the most common DNA and genes. None of the V and J calls come from the authors' own analysis; TCRdb made them. This sample has approximately 180,000 distinct CDR3 sequences in its table, and approximately 6.2% of those were observed once. The top ten clonotypes cover about 2.8% of the sample.

The origin of this receptor is a man aged 18 to 30 who received the YFV17D yellow fever vaccine. Sequences were derived from CD4+ T cells sorted from PBMCs, sampled on the day of the first yellow fever vaccination. The chain uses TRBV18 and TRBJ2-3, and the D gene may be TRBD2, 5 bases matching. The CDR3 reads CASSQSEGSTDTQYF. The DNA sequence follows: TGTGCCAGCTCCCAAAGTGAGGGTAGCACAGATACGCAGTATTTT.